The present T cell receptor (beta chain) was sequenced within a study of blood T cell repertoires in COVID-19. Study-level information: Specimens from acute and convalescent COVID-19 originated in the United States, Italy and Spain. The cDNA or gDNA used as material had been derived from T cells, B-cell-depleted T cells, or PBMCs.

As handled by the study authors: Reference gene primer amplification in the assay estimated nucleated cell counts. Method: immunoSEQ multiplex PCR; TCRdb's copy keeps in-frame clones and lacks some. V and J calls and clone size follow that table, whereas D and trimming were derived from the DNA. The table shows about 70,000 clones, with 75% to 80% occurring only once. The ends lost 8 bases at V and 3 bases at J; junction bases unmatched: 12. The CDR3 length is 16 residues. CDR1 WSHSY and CDR2 SAAADI come from the germline V gene. This sequence originates from a human donor in a cohort sampled during active COVID-19. The chain is built from TRBV10-2 and TRBJ2-2, with 7 bases that match TRBD2. The sample was peripheral blood. CDR3 sequence: CASRHGLDYYTGELFF. In DNA, the CDR3 is TGCGCCAGCCGTCATGGACTAGACTATTACACCGGGGAGCTGTTTTTT.